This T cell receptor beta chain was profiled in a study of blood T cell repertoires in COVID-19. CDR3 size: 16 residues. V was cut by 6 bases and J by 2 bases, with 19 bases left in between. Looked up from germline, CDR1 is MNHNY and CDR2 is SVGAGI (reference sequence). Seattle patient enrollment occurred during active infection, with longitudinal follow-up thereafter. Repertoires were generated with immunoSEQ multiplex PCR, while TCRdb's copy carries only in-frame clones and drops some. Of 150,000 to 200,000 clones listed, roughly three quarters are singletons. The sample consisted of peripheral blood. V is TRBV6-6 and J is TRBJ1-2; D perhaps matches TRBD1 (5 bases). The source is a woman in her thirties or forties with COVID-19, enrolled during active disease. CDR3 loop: CASRQRPGGGNYGYTF. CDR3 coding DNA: TGTGCCAGCAGACAACGACCCGGGGGGGGGAACTATGGCTACACCTTC.